A selection of T cell receptor beta chains follows, all from one sample in a study of identical twins. Each CDR3 protein gets one entry after TCRdb re-called the 5' RACE reads with MiXCR. Seen here are approximately 470,000 distinct CDR3 sequences, 12% to 15% observed once, and the top ten hold more than 0.5%. This same sample was also taken into another study, of yellow fever vaccine responses in identical twins.

The sequenced sample consisted of CD4+ T cells sorted from blood. Source of these receptors: a woman under 30 in good health. Each CDR3 is given with its conserved first and last residue. Each record gives: V gene, clone size, CDR3 protein. The size field is filled for only some rows; it gives once, few, many or a size class.

TRBV19,.,CASSIRASVSSTDTQYF
TRBV5-1,many,CASSLSSGGTGELFF
TRBV5-1,many,CASSLVTVSPEQYF
TRBV12-3/TRBV12-4,medium-sized,CASSRGTGGYGYTF
TRBV10-3,.,CATRGGGSYNEQFF
TRBV6-1,many,CASRVSGPVNEQFF
TRBV7-9,.,CASSSTGLQTEAFF
TRBV25-1,few,CASSELRQGQETQYF
TRBV18,many,CASSPFEETQYF
TRBV28,few,CASRDRSNEQFF
TRBV12-5,few,CASVSRTRGRELFF
TRBV29-1,many,CSVDRVGEQYF
TRBV6-2/TRBV6-3,.,CASSRNPGWANVLTF
TRBV5-1,few,CASSFQGDGDGYTF
TRBV12-3/TRBV12-4,.,CASSLKAETQYF
TRBV18,.,CASSPPRDRDGNEQFF
TRBV7-3,few,CASSIRGAQETQYF
TRBV5-1,.,CASSLVLSGGAREQFF
TRBV7-2,.,CASSSYRYYGYTF
TRBV20-1,few,CSARLDRVAPETQYF
TRBV2,.,CASSEGGRGTYEQYF
TRBV27,many,CASSYTRDRVGEQYF
TRBV10-3,many,CAISESGLPCF
TRBV6-1,few,CASSVRREGEQFF
TRBV5-1,.,CASSTKDGGLNTGELFF
TRBV5-6,.,CASSRWPGQGTYEQYF
TRBV30,few,CAWRLSGAPNVLTF
TRBV28,.,CASSTTSPDTQYF
TRBV29-1,many,CSVSQGWGNQPQHF
TRBV27,.,CASSWTRPYNEQFF
TRBV18,few,CASSPRQEYTDTQYF
TRBV20-1,many,CSARRTGVPDTQYF
TRBV10-3,few,CAISDQTGGITDTQYF
TRBV7-9,.,CASSLATGLPTDTQYF
TRBV6-1,.,CASTRLDRGYEQYF
TRBV7-2,.,CASSLQQGVYEQYF
TRBV6-5,many,CASSYRGTYEQYF
TRBV7-2,once,CASSSHATSGYEQYF
TRBV6-1,few,CASRLLGGAYNEQFF
TRBV20-1,.,CSAPGDLGNTIYF
TRBV7-2,.,CASSLYPGEQFF
TRBV4-2,few,CASSQEGTGQNTGELFF
TRBV6-5,few,CASSYEGNTNQPQHF
TRBV5-6,few,CASSFVAGVSYNEQFF
TRBV7-2,few,CASGPVSGANVLTF
TRBV20-1,few,CSASRGGRNEQFF
TRBV6-5,.,CATRGEVCGYTF
TRBV4-3,many,CASSQDRSSGSRTDTQYF
TRBV3-1,.,CASSQRQTSNEQFF
TRBV7-6,.,CASSSDRLAYEQYF
TRBV12-3/TRBV12-4,many,CASSLRFSQFEQYF
TRBV5-1,few,CASSLGSGGTTDTQYF
TRBV11-2,.,CASTIGELFF
TRBV29-1,few,CSGSSVNEQFF
TRBV6-1,.,CASNWSPLHF
TRBV6-1,.,CASRTQISGANVLTF
TRBV28,few,CASSLEIPTEAFF